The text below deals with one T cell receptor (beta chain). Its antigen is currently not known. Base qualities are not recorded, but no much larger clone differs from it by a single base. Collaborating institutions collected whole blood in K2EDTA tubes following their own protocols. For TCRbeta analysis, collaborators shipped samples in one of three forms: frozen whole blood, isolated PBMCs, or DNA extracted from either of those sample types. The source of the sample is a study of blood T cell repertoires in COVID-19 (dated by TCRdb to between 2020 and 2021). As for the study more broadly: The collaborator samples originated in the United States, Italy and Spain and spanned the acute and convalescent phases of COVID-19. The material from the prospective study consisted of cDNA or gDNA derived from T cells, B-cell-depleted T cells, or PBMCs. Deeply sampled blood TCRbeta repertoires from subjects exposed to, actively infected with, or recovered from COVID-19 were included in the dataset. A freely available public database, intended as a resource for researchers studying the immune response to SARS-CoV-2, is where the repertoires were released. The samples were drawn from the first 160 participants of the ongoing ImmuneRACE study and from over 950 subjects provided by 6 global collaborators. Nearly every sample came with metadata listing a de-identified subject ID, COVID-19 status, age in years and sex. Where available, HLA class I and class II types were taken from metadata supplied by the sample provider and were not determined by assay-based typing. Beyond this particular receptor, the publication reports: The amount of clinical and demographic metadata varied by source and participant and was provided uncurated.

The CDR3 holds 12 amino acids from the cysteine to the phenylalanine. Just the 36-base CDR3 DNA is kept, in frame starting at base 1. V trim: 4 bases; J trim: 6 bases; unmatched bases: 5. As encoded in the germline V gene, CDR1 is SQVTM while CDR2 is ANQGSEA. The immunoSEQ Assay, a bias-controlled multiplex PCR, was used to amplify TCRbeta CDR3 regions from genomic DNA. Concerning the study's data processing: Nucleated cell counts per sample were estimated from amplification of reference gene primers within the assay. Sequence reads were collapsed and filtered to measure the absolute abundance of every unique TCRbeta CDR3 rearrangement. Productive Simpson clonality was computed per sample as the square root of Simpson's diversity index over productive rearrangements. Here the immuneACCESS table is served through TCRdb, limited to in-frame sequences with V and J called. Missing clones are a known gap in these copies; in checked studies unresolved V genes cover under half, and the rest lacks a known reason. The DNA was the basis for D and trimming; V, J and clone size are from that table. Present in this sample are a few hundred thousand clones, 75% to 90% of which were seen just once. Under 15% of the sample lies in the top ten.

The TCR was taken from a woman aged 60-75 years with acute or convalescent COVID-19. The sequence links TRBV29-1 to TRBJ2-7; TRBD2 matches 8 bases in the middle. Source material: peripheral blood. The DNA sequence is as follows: TGCAGCGTTGCCGGGGGGGACCGCGAGCAGTACTTC. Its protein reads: CSVAGGDREQYF.